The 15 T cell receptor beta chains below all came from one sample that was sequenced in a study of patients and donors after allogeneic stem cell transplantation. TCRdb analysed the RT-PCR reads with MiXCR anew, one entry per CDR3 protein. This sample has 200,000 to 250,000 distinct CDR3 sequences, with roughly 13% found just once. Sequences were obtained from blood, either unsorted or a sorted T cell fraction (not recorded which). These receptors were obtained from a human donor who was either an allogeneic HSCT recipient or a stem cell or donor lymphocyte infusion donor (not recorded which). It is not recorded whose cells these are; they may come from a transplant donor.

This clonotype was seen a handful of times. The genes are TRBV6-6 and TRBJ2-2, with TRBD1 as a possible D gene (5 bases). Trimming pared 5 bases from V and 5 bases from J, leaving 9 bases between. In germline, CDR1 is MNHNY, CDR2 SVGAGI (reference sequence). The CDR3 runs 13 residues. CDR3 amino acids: CASSLRDTGELFF. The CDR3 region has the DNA TGTGCCAGCAGTCTCAGGGATACCGGGGAGCTGTTTTTT.

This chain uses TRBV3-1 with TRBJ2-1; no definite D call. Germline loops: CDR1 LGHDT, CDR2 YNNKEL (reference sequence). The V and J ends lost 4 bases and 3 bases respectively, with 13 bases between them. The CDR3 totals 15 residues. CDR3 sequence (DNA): TGTGCCAGCAGCCCGCTTGGGTCAGGCTACAATGAGCAGTTCTTC. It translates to CASSPLGSGYNEQFF.

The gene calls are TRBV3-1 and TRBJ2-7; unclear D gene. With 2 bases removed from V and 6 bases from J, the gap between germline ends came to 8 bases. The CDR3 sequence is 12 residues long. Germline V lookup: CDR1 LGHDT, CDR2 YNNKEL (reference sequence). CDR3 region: CASSQPRGEQYF. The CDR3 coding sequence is TGTGCCAGCAGCCAACCTCGCGGCGAGCAGTACTTC.

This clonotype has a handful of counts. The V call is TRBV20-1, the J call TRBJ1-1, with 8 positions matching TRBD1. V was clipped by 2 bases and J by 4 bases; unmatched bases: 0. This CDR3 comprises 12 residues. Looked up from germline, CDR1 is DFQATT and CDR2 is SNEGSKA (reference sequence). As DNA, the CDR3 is TGCAGTGCTAGACAGGGGGCCACTGAAGCTTTCTTT. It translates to CSARQGATEAFF.

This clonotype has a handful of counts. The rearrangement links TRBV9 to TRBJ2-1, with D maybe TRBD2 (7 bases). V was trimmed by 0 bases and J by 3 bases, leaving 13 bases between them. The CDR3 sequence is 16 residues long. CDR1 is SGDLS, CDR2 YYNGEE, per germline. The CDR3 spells CASSVGGRGSYNEQFF. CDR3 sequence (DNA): TGTGCCAGCAGCGTAGGGGGGCGCGGGAGCTACAATGAGCAGTTCTTC.

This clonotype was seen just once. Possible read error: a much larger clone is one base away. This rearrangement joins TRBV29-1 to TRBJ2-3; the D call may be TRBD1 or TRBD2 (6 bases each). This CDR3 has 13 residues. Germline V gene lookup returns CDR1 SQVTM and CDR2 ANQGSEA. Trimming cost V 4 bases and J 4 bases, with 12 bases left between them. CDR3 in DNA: TGCAGCGTTGGCTGGGGGGCTTCAGATACGCAGTATTTT. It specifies CSVGWGASDTQYF.

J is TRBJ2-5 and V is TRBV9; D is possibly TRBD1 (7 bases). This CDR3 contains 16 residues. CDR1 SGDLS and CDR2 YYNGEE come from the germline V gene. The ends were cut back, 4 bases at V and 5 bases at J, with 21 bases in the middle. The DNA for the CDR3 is TGTGCCAGCAGCCGCGACCCAGGGGGAGGAGGGGAGACCCAGTACTTC. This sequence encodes CASSRDPGGGGETQYF. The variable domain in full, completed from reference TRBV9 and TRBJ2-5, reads DSGVTQTPKHLITATGQRVTLRCSPRSGDLSVYWYQQSLDQGLQFLIQYYNGEERAKGNILERFSAQQFPDLHSELNLSSLELGDSALYFCASSRDPGGGGETQYFGPGTRLLVL.

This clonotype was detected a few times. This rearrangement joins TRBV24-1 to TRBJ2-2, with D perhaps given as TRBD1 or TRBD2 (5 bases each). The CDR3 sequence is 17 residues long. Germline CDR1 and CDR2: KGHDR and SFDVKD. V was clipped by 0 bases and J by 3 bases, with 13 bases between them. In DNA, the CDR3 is TGTGCCACCAGTGATTTGGGCCACTTGGGGGACACCGGGGAGCTGTTTTTT. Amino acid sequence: CATSDLGHLGDTGELFF.

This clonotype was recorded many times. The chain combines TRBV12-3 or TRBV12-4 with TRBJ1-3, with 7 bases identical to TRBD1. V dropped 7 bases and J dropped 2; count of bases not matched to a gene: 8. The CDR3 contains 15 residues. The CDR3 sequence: CASTSDRYPGNTIYF. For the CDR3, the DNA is TGTGCCAGCACCTCGGACAGGTACCCTGGAAACACCATATATTTT.

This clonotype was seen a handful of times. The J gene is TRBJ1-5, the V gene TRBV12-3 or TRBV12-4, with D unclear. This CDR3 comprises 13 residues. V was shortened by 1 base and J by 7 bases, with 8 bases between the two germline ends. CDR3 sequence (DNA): TGTGCCAGCAGTTTAGGGATCGGGCAGCCCCAGCATTTT. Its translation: CASSLGIGQPQHF.

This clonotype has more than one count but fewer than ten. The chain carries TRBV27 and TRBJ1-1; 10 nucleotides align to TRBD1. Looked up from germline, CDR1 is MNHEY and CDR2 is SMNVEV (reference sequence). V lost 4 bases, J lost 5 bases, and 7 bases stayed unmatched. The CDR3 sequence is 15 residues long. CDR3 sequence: CASSSPGTGVTEAFF. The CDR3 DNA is TGTGCCAGCAGTTCGCCCGGGACAGGGGTGACTGAAGCTTTCTTT.

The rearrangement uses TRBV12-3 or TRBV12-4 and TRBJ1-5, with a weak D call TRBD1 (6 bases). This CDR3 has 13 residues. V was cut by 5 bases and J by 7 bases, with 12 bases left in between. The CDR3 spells CASSPTGYQPQHF. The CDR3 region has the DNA TGTGCCAGCAGTCCGACAGGCTACCAGCCCCAGCATTTT.

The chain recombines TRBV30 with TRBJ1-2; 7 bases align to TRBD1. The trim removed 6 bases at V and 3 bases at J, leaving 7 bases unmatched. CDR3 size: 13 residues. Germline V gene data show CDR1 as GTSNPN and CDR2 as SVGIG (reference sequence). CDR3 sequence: CACPRQGHYGYTF. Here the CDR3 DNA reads TGTGCCTGCCCACGACAGGGTCACTATGGCTACACCTTC.

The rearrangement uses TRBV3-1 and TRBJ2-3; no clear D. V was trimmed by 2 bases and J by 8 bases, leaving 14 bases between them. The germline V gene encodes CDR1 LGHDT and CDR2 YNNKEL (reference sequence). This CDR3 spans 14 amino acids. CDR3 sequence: CASSQTPQVGTQYF. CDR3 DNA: TGTGCCAGCAGCCAAACCCCTCAAGTGGGTACGCAGTATTTT.

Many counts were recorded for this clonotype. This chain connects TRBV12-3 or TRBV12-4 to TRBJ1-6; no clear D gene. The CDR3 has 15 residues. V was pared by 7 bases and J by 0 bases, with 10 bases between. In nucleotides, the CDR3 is TGTGCCAGCACAGGAGCATACTCCTATAATTCACCCCTCCACTTT. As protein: CASTGAYSYNSPLHF.